The clone carrying this T cell receptor beta chain was seen many times. Its antigen remains unknown. The V gene's germline CDR1 is SQVTM and CDR2 ANQGSEA. This CDR3 contains 14 residues. The ends were cut back, 4 bases at V and 7 bases at J, with 19 bases in the middle. Quantitative 5'-RACE with molecular barcodes was used to make the TCR beta libraries. TCRdb reprocessed the 5' RACE reads via MiXCR and lists one record per CDR3 protein. The sample lists some 240,000 distinct CDR3 sequences; 8% to 9.5% were seen once. The data stem from a study of CD8 T cells in ankylosing spondylitis. Study-wide findings and caveats: From matched ankylosing spondylitis synovial fluid, disease-linked clones were reportedly recovered at significantly enriched levels. A subset of motif variants has previously been described in the synovial fluid and blood of reactive arthritis. In ankylosing spondylitis blood, a motif of roughly 8 highly homologous TCR beta variants appeared characteristic.

This TCR derives from a male donor with ankylosing spondylitis or in good health (not recorded which). Sequencing was done on a sample of blood, either unsorted or a sorted T cell fraction (not recorded which). This rearrangement joins TRBV29-1 to TRBJ1-2; possibly TRBD1 for D (6 bases). The CDR3 spells CSVGGRQGMGGYTF. CDR3 DNA sequence: TGCAGCGTTGGAGGTCGGCAGGGGATGGGTGGCTACACCTTC.